The 30 T cell receptor beta chains given below trace back to one sample, sequenced in a study of OX40 agonist ivuxolimab in advanced cancers. Assay used: immunoSEQ multiplex PCR; TCRdb lists only in-frame clones, some missing. The sample carries about 53,000 clones, about four fifths recorded once. Sequenced here: CD4+ or CD8+ T cells sorted from blood, sampled in a trial of the OX40 agonist ivuxolimab. The receptors come from an adult with an advanced solid tumor such as melanoma, head and neck, liver or kidney cancer.

The chain recombines TRBV19 with TRBJ2-7; TRBD2 matches at 10 bases. The V gene end was trimmed by 7 bases and the J gene end by 3 bases; junction bases not matched to a gene: 6. Germline CDR1 is LNHDA and CDR2 is SQIVND (reference sequence). The CDR3 loop spans 14 amino acids. The CDR3 nucleotides read TGTGCCAGTAACCTAGCGGGAGCGAACTACGAGCAGTACTTC. This translates into CASNLAGANYEQYF.

The chain links TRBV7-6 to TRBJ2-3; TRBD2 matches at 8 bases. The germline V gene encodes CDR1 SGHVS and CDR2 FNYEAQ. The CDR3 extends over 14 amino acids. The trim removed 1 base at V and 8 bases at J, leaving 5 bases unmatched. Here the CDR3 DNA reads TGTGCCAGCAGCTTAGGTGCGGCGGGGGGTACGCAGTATTTT. Amino acid sequence: CASSLGAAGGTQYF.

The chain uses TRBV23-1 and TRBJ2-3; TRBD1 or TRBD2 may be the D gene (5 bases each). TRBV23-1 belongs to the ORF category, with a function that is uncertain. The CDR3 is 17 residues long. Trimming took off 4 bases at V and 6 bases at J, with 23 bases between the two ends. In nucleotides, the CDR3 is TGCGCCAGCAGTCCTCGGGACCCAAGGGCCAGGGAGGATACGCAGTATTTT. Amino acid sequence: CASSPRDPRAREDTQYF.

This clone showed up just a few times. J is TRBJ1-3 and V is TRBV7-8; D gene ambiguous. This CDR3 has 11 residues. V lost 8 bases and J lost 4, with 6 bases in between. CDR1 is SGHVS and CDR2 is FQNEAQ in the germline V gene. Written as DNA, the CDR3 is TGTGCCAGCCTGGAGGGAAACACCATATATTTT. Protein: CASLEGNTIYF.

The chain joins TRBV6-5 to TRBJ2-7, with 9 positions matching TRBD1. The length of the CDR3 is 16 residues. CDR1 and CDR2 from the germline V gene are MNHEY and SVGAGI. V was pared by 2 bases and J by 1 base, with 6 bases of the junction left unmatched. The CDR3 DNA sequence: TGTGCCAGCAGTTACCCCACCGGGACAGGGTCCTACGAGCAGTACTTC. This encodes CASSYPTGTGSYEQYF.

V is TRBV28 and J is TRBJ2-6; D is possibly TRBD2 (6 bases). The CDR3 is 15 residues long. Trimming left V 4 bases short and J 3 bases short, with 10 bases between. CDR1 and CDR2 (germline): MDHEN, SYDVKM. CDR3 in amino acids: CASSWDFDGANVLTF. The CDR3 DNA sequence: TGTGCCAGCAGTTGGGACTTCGATGGGGCCAACGTCCTGACTTTC.

The chain combines TRBV5-4 with TRBJ2-7; perhaps D is TRBD1 or TRBD2 (5 bases each). Germline CDR1 and CDR2: SGHNT and YYREEE (reference sequence). Deletions cut 4 bases from V and 3 bases from J, with 14 bases between. This CDR3 spans 14 amino acids. The CDR3: CASSPGATGYEQYF. The DNA of the CDR3 is TGTGCCAGCAGCCCCGGGGCCACAGGCTACGAGCAGTACTTC.

V is TRBV29-1 and J is TRBJ2-3; D is possibly TRBD1 (6 bases). The V gene lost 7 bases and the J gene lost 0 bases, with 17 bases spanning the gap. CDR1 and CDR2 from the germline V gene are SQVTM and ANQGSEA. This CDR3 comprises 15 residues. CDR3 DNA sequence: TGCAGCGACAGACAAGGGGGATCTAGCACAGATACGCAGTATTTT. Its translation: CSDRQGGSSTDTQYF.

This clone has just one count. CDR3 in amino acids: CASSLAGTATYEQYF. CDR3 sequence (DNA): TGTGCCAGCAGCTTGGCCGGGACAGCTACCTACGAGCAGTACTTC. V gene TRBV5-5 combines with J gene TRBJ2-7; 7 nucleotides line up with TRBD1. The CDR3 is 15 residues long. Germline-derived CDR1 and CDR2 are SGHKS and YYEKEE (reference sequence). With V trimmed by 0 bases and J by 2 bases, 5 bases remained unmatched.

This clone was counted between two and nine times. This rearrangement joins TRBV10-1 to TRBJ2-7, with D possibly TRBD2 on 5 matching bases. Trimming took off 0 bases at V and 9 bases at J, with 15 bases between the two ends. The germline gives CDR1 WNHNN, CDR2 SYGVQD (reference sequence). CDR3 length: 14 amino acids. As DNA, the CDR3 is TGCGCCAGCAGTGAGTCGGGAGCGAGAGAAGCGCAGTACTTC. Its protein is CASSESGAREAQYF.

The J gene is TRBJ1-2, the V gene TRBV19; D not certain. Germline-derived CDR1 and CDR2 are LNHDA and SQIVND (reference sequence). Between the trimmed V and J ends, which lost 3 bases and 4 bases, there was a span of 18 bases. The CDR3 covers 16 residues. CDR3 sequence reads: CASSITMGRRSYGYTF. CDR3 sequence (DNA): TGTGCCAGTAGTATCACGATGGGCAGGAGATCCTATGGCTACACCTTC. The full variable domain, rest sourced from reference TRBV19 and TRBJ1-2, is DGGITQSPKYLFRKEGQNVTLSCEQNLNHDAMYWYRQDPGQGLRLIYYSQIVNDFQKGDIAEGYSVSREKKESFPLTVTSAQKNPTAFYLCASSITMGRRSYGYTFGSGTRLTVV.

The J gene is TRBJ2-1, the V gene TRBV6-1; 9 positions agree with TRBD2. The trim removed 7 bases at V and 5 bases at J, leaving 12 bases unmatched. Germline loops: CDR1 MNHNS, CDR2 SASEGT. This CDR3 is built from 16 residues. Written as DNA, the CDR3 is TGTGCCAGCACCGAAGCAGGCGGGAGGGGCAACAATGAGCAGTTCTTC. Translation gives CASTEAGGRGNNEQFF.

For this clone: Mismatch with germline at one junction end may stem from a read error. J is TRBJ1-6 and V is TRBV28, with D possibly TRBD1 on 5 matching bases. The CDR3 is 11 amino acids. Germline V gives CDR1 MDHEN, CDR2 SYDVKM. The CDR3 nucleotides are TGTGCCACCTGGGGACGGTCGATATTCCAGTTT. The encoded protein is CATWGRSIFQF.

The CDR3 DNA is TGTGCCACCAGCAGGGAGCTAGGATTGGGTCAGCCCCAGCATTTT. It codes for CATSRELGLGQPQHF. V usage is TRBV15 and J usage is TRBJ1-5; D is unresolved. The germline CDR1 and CDR2 sequences are LNHNV and YYDKDF (reference sequence). There are 15 residues in the CDR3. Trimming took off 3 bases at V and 6 bases at J, with 15 bases between the two ends.

The chain joins TRBV7-8 to TRBJ2-7; the match to TRBD2 covers 9 bases. The ends lost 3 bases at V and 7 bases at J; junction bases unmatched: 4. This CDR3 spans 13 amino acids. The germline gives CDR1 SGHVS, CDR2 FQNEAQ. In DNA, the CDR3 is TGTGCCAGCAGCTTTGGCGGGAGGGGGGAGCAGTACTTC. This codes for CASSFGGRGEQYF.

The chain employs TRBV23-1 and TRBJ2-4; TRBD1 aligns across 8 bases. TRBV23-1 is an ORF; its function is uncertain. This CDR3 is built from 18 residues. V was pared by 0 bases and J by 3 bases, with 10 bases of the junction left unmatched. CDR3 nucleotide sequence: TGCGCCAGCAGTCAATCCCCCTCGACAGGGGCTGTCAAAAACATTCAGTACTTC. Protein: CASSQSPSTGAVKNIQYF.

This chain links TRBV5-5 with TRBJ1-4; TRBD1 is a possible D gene (6 bases). The CDR3 totals 16 residues. The germline V gene has CDR1 SGHKS and CDR2 YYEKEE (reference sequence). The V end was cut by 0 bases, the J end by 0 bases, with 9 bases between. CDR3 sequence (DNA): TGTGCCAGCAGCTTGGCCGGGGGCCCAACTAATGAAAAACTGTTTTTT. Protein sequence: CASSLAGGPTNEKLFF.

In this sample, this clone turned up a few times. This chain connects TRBV7-9 to TRBJ2-5; 10 bases map to TRBD2. V shed 4 bases, J shed 5 bases, and the junction held 7 bases outside the gene matches. The germline CDR1 and CDR2 sequences are SEHNR and FQNEAQ (reference sequence). The CDR3 has 15 amino acids. The CDR3: CASSSSGSLTETQYF. DNA of the CDR3: TGTGCCAGCAGCTCTAGCGGGAGCTTGACGGAGACCCAGTACTTC.

This clone appeared once. V is TRBV2 and J is TRBJ2-3; D is unclear. Germline assignment: CDR1 SNHLY and CDR2 FYNNEI. V was pared by 4 bases and J by 0 bases, with 8 bases between. The CDR3 contains 14 residues. CDR3 sequence: CASSVLPSTDTQYF. As DNA, the CDR3 is TGTGCCAGCAGTGTACTCCCTAGCACAGATACGCAGTATTTT.

V and J are TRBV29-1 and TRBJ2-2; D unresolved. Germline values: CDR1 SQVTM, CDR2 ANQGSEA. The CDR3 is 12 residues long. The V gene lost 7 bases and the J gene lost 8 bases, with 14 bases spanning the gap. The CDR3 loop reads CSARGVGGELFF. CDR3 DNA sequence: TGCAGCGCTCGTGGGGTAGGGGGGGAGCTGTTTTTT.

The chain combines TRBV5-1 with TRBJ2-5; 9 positions agree with TRBD1. Per germline, CDR1 SGHRS and CDR2 YFSETQ. Germline trimming cut 3 bases from V and 5 bases from J; bases unmatched to any gene: 8. The CDR3 extends over 15 amino acids. CDR3 protein: CASSSGTGRFETQYF. The CDR3 bases are TGCGCCAGCAGCTCCGGGACAGGGAGGTTCGAGACCCAGTACTTC.

This clone appeared a single time. The DNA of the CDR3 is TGTGCCAGCAGCTTAGGCGGGAATTCCTACGAGCAGTACTTC. Protein product: CASSLGGNSYEQYF. The V gene is TRBV13, the J gene TRBJ2-7, with D tentatively TRBD2 (5 bases). V lost 0 bases and J 1 base, leaving 7 bases between the germline ends. Looked up from germline, CDR1 is PRHDT and CDR2 is FYEKMQ (reference sequence). The CDR3 is 14 residues long.

The chain joins TRBV7-3 to TRBJ2-3; possible D gene TRBD2, 5 bases. CDR3 length: 15 residues. V dropped 2 bases and J dropped 0 bases, with 9 bases sitting between them. Germline V CDR1 and CDR2: SGHTA, FQGTGA. In DNA form, the CDR3 reads TGTGCCAGCAGCTTATTTGGAGGCAGCACAGATACGCAGTATTTT. Protein sequence: CASSLFGGSTDTQYF.

V and J are TRBV7-8 and TRBJ2-1; TRBD2 matches at 10 bases. With 8 bases clipped from V and 5 bases from J, the junction kept 18 bases outside the gene matches. The CDR3 sequence is 18 residues long. Germline V CDR1 and CDR2: SGHVS, FQNEAQ. CDR3 sequence reads: CASFQGAGAGGRNNEQFF. CDR3 nucleotide sequence: TGTGCCAGCTTTCAGGGGGCCGGAGCGGGAGGGAGGAACAATGAGCAGTTCTTC. Variable domain in full (rest from reference TRBV7-8 and TRBJ2-1): GAGVSQSPRYKVAKRGQDVALRCDPISGHVSLFWYQQALGQGPEFLTYFQNEAQLDKSGLPSDRFFAERPEGSVSTLKIQRTQQEDSAVYLCASFQGAGAGGRNNEQFFGPGTRLTVL.

The chain couples TRBV6-1 to TRBJ1-5; 7 bases are a match to TRBD1. In germline, CDR1 is MNHNS, CDR2 SASEGT. The CDR3 covers 15 residues. The trim removed 5 bases at V and 4 bases at J, leaving 8 bases unmatched. In DNA, the CDR3 is TGTGCCAGCAGTATACAGGACAGGCAAAATCAGCCCCAGCATTTT. Its protein is CASSIQDRQNQPQHF.

The chain recombines TRBV5-5 with TRBJ1-2; 8 bases are a match to TRBD1. Germline assignment: CDR1 SGHKS and CDR2 YYEKEE (reference sequence). The CDR3 sequence is 15 residues long. The V gene end was trimmed by 3 bases and the J gene end by 1 base; junction bases not matched to a gene: 5. CDR3 sequence reads: CASSSGGEGNYGYTF. The CDR3 nucleotides are TGTGCCAGCAGCTCAGGGGGCGAAGGTAACTATGGCTACACCTTC.

This clone was observed a few times. The V and J genes are TRBV2 and TRBJ2-1, with D maybe TRBD2 (6 bases). V lost 6 bases and J lost 3, with 15 bases in between. Germline V CDR1 and CDR2: SNHLY, FYNNEI. The CDR3 loop spans 15 amino acids. CDR3 in amino acids: CASRESPGGYNEQFF. The CDR3 DNA reads TGTGCCAGCAGGGAATCTCCCGGGGGCTACAATGAGCAGTTCTTC.

V usage is TRBV29-1 and J usage is TRBJ2-1; D is undetermined. The germline gives CDR1 SQVTM, CDR2 ANQGSEA. V lost 7 bases and J lost 5, with 18 bases in between. There are 14 residues in the CDR3. CDR3 protein: CSASSALGDNEQFF. The CDR3 bases are TGCAGCGCTTCTTCGGCTCTGGGCGACAATGAGCAGTTCTTC.

This clone was counted once. This chain links TRBV6-5 with TRBJ1-5, with 11 bases that match TRBD1. Germline lookup yields CDR1 MNHEY and CDR2 SVGAGI. J lost 6 bases, V lost 4 bases, and 5 bases had no gene match. The CDR3 covers 15 residues. The CDR3 DNA reads TGTGCCAGCAGTTCTGGACAGGGGGCGCTTCAGCCCCAGCATTTT. Translating it yields CASSSGQGALQPQHF.

The V call is TRBV19, the J call TRBJ1-3, with no clear D. This CDR3 has 14 amino acids. The germline gives CDR1 LNHDA, CDR2 SQIVND (reference sequence). V was trimmed by 3 bases and J by 2 bases, leaving 8 bases between them. This CDR3 is CASSIYGTGNTIYF. CDR3 nucleotide sequence: TGTGCCAGTAGTATCTACGGTACTGGAAACACCATATATTTT.